This TCR beta chain emerged from a study of control samples from healthy donors and cancer patients. Data came from immunoSEQ multiplex PCR; TCRdb stores just in-frame clones and leaves some out. The sample lists 13,000 or so clones; around four fifths were seen once. This clonotype was obtained from a male donor with melanoma. Specimen: formalin-fixed, paraffin-embedded tissue.

CDR3 nucleotides: TGTGCCAGCAGCCAACGGCTAGCGATTAACACCGGGGAGCTGTTTTTT. This translates into CASSQRLAINTGELFF. The chain couples TRBV14 to TRBJ2-2, with TRBD2 as a possible D gene (6 bases). V was trimmed by 2 bases and J by 2 bases, leaving 12 bases between them. CDR1 is SGHDN, CDR2 FVKESK, per germline. This CDR3 is built from 16 residues.